A selection of T cell receptor beta chains follows, all from one sample in a study of T cells in Graves' hyperthyroidism and ophthalmopathy. TCRdb passed the multiplex PCR reads through MiXCR, listing each CDR3 protein once. The table records approximately 630,000 distinct CDR3 sequences, roughly 16% of them present only once. Sequencing was performed on blood. The receptors originated from a woman aged 25 to 39 with Graves' hyperthyroidism. CDR3s include the opening cysteine and the closing phenylalanine or tryptophan. The D gene is left open where the match is weak. Some rows have no size entry. The others give once, few or many, or a class for an expanded clone.

j_gene,v_gene,d_gene,abundance,CDR3aa,CDR3nt
TRBJ2-7,TRBV20-1,TRBD1,few,CSARSGTVYEQYF,TGCAGTGCGCGTTCCGGGACAGTCTACGAGCAGTACTTC
TRBJ2-7,TRBV2,TRBD1,many,CASNLPTGGSYEQYF,TGTGCCAGCAACCTACCGACAGGGGGCTCCTACGAGCAGTACTTC
TRBJ1-1,TRBV5-1,.,many,CASSLGQGPEAFF,TGCGCCAGCAGCCTGGGGCAAGGGCCTGAAGCTTTCTTT
TRBJ2-1,TRBV3-1,TRBD2,many,CASSQGREWGNEQFF,TGTGCCAGCAGCCAAGGGCGGGAGTGGGGTAATGAGCAGTTCTTC
TRBJ1-1,TRBV30,.,.,CAWTFGGGEAFF,TGTGCCTGGACTTTCGGGGGAGGTGAAGCTTTCTTT
TRBJ2-7,TRBV11-2,TRBD2,many,CASSLNPPTSGSYEQYF,TGTGCCAGCAGCTTAAACCCCCCTACTAGCGGGAGCTACGAGCAGTACTTC
TRBJ1-5,TRBV20-1,.,.,CSFQRTGMSNQPQHF,TGCAGTTTCCAGCGCACAGGAATGAGCAATCAGCCCCAGCATTTT
TRBJ2-7,TRBV13,.,.,CASSSDYVHEQYF,TGTGCCAGCAGCTCGGACTATGTCCACGAGCAGTACTTC
TRBJ2-1,TRBV7-9,.,many,CASSTLRLEQFF,TGTGCCAGCAGCACATTAAGGCTTGAGCAGTTCTTC
TRBJ2-7,TRBV5-4,TRBD2,once,CASSLGSGRGEQYF,TGTGCCAGCAGCTTAGGTAGCGGGAGAGGAGAGCAGTACTTC
TRBJ2-2,TRBV7-2,.,many,CASSSQNRDSSGELFF,TGTGCCAGCAGCTCCCAGAACAGGGATAGTTCCGGGGAGCTGTTTTTT
TRBJ2-1,TRBV7-8,TRBD2,many,CASSSRESGRAYNEQFF,TGTGCCAGCAGCTCCCGAGAAAGCGGGAGGGCCTACAATGAGCAGTTCTTC
TRBJ1-3,TRBV10-3,TRBD1,few,CAITDRGGNTIYF,TGTGCCATCACCGACAGGGGTGGAAACACCATATATTTT
TRBJ2-4,TRBV29-1,TRBD1,.,CSVLYRGDFQYF,TGCAGCGTTCTGTACAGGGGGGATTTTCAGTACTTC
TRBJ2-1,TRBV15,.,many,CATSSKSYNEQFF,TGTGCCACCAGCAGTAAGTCCTACAATGAGCAGTTCTTC